The clone carrying this T cell receptor beta chain has just one count. The data belong to a study of T cells in localized non-small cell lung cancer. TCRdb's copy holds only in-frame clones and misses some; the assay was immunoSEQ multiplex PCR. The data show about 34,000 clones, 88% seen once. Germline values: CDR1 MDHEN, CDR2 SYDVKM. V lost 6 bases, J lost 4 bases, and 6 bases stayed unmatched. The CDR3 is made up of 14 amino acids. Sequenced here: peripheral blood, sampled before any cancer treatment. The genes are TRBV28 and TRBJ1-1; 9 bases are a match to TRBD1. The sequence derives from a woman between 40 and 69 years old with stage I lung adenocarcinoma. The CDR3 sequence is CASRKGTGTTEAFF. The DNA for the CDR3 is TGTGCCAGCAGGAAAGGGACAGGGACCACTGAAGCTTTCTTT.